This T cell receptor (beta chain) appears in the sequencing data of a study of control samples from healthy donors and cancer patients. Germline V gene lookup returns CDR1 SGHTA and CDR2 FQGNSA. The ends were cut back, 6 bases at V and 1 base at J, with 12 bases in the middle. CDR3 length equals 14 residues. Profiled with immunoSEQ multiplex PCR; TCRdb holds only in-frame clones, not every one. The table shows tens of thousands of clones, with approximately 80% occurring only once. What was sequenced was blood. The rearrangement uses TRBV7-2 and TRBJ1-1, with a tentative D call TRBD1 (6 bases). The receptor was derived from a man aged 50-59 years in good health. CDR3 loop: CASSVIQGNTEAFF. CDR3 sequence (DNA): TGTGCCAGCAGTGTTATACAGGGGAACACTGAAGCTTTCTTT.